These 30 T cell receptor beta chains came from one sample sequenced in a study of identical twins. TCRdb redid the calling of the 5' RACE reads with MiXCR, one entry per CDR3 protein. This table holds under 900,000 distinct CDR3 sequences, around an eighth found once. This same sample was also taken into another study, of yellow fever vaccine responses in identical twins.

Source material: PBMCs. The receptor source for this set is a woman younger than 35 in good health.

The CDR3 DNA is TGTGCCAGCAGCTTGTCTAGCAGGGGCCCAGATACGCAGTATTTT. Residues: CASSLSSRGPDTQYF. The chain uses TRBV13 and TRBJ2-3; D is perhaps TRBD1 (6 bases). This CDR3 contains 15 residues. CDR1 and CDR2 (germline): PRHDT, FYEKMQ (reference sequence). V lost 3 bases and J lost 4, with 14 bases in between.

This clonotype was observed a handful of times. V and J are TRBV25-1 and TRBJ1-5, with TRBD1 matching 8 bases. The CDR3 is made up of 15 amino acids. Germline-derived CDR1 and CDR2 are MGHDK and SYGVNS. V lost 3 bases and J lost 7; bases outside the gene matches: 8. CDR3 loop: CASSDGQGIGQPQHF. Written as DNA, the CDR3 is TGTGCCAGCAGTGACGGACAGGGTATTGGACAGCCCCAGCATTTT. Combining the CDR3 with reference TRBV25-1 and TRBJ1-5 gives the whole variable domain EADIYQTPRYLVIGTGKKITLECSQTMGHDKMYWYQQDPGMELHLIHYSYGVNSTEKGDLSSESTVSRIRTEHFPLTLESARPSHTSQYLCASSDGQGIGQPQHFGDGTRLSIL.

This clonotype has just a few counts. The chain combines TRBV3-1 with TRBJ2-5; D might be TRBD1 (5 bases). CDR1 and CDR2 (germline): LGHDT, YNNKEL (reference sequence). The CDR3 contains 15 residues. The germline V and J ends were trimmed by 1 base and 2 bases, with 11 bases remaining between them. In DNA form, the CDR3 reads TGTGCCAGCAGCCAAGTTAGGGGCGGACAAGAGACCCAGTACTTC. Protein product: CASSQVRGGQETQYF.

This clonotype was seen ten or more times. The chain has TRBV9 and TRBJ1-3, with D uncertain. Germline V gene lookup returns CDR1 SGDLS and CDR2 YYNGEE. V lost 3 bases and J 2 bases, leaving 12 bases between the germline ends. The CDR3 contains 15 residues. CDR3 in DNA: TGTGCCAGCAGCGAGGGAGGGTTGGCTGGAAACACCATATATTTT. This encodes CASSEGGLAGNTIYF.

The chain uses TRBV20-1 and TRBJ2-5; D is possibly TRBD2 (5 bases). Trimming removed 5 bases at V and 1 base at J, with 23 bases between. Germline V gene data show CDR1 as DFQATT and CDR2 as SNEGSKA (reference sequence). This CDR3 is built from 17 residues. CDR3 residues: CSAPPGLLETGQETQYF. In DNA form, the CDR3 reads TGCAGTGCTCCCCCCGGCCTACTAGAGACTGGCCAAGAGACCCAGTACTTC.

This clonotype was counted ten times or more. CDR3 amino acids: CASSPGEAKNIQYF. For the CDR3, the DNA is TGCGCCAGCAGCCCGGGAGAAGCCAAAAACATTCAGTACTTC. The V call is TRBV5-1, the J call TRBJ2-4; maybe TRBD2 (6 bases). The V and J ends lost 4 bases and 0 bases respectively, with 8 bases between them. Germline V gene data show CDR1 as SGHRS and CDR2 as YFSETQ. The CDR3 runs 14 residues.

CDR3 DNA: TGCAGTGCTAGAGACGTAGCGGGACCCTACGAGCAGTACTTC. Translation: CSARDVAGPYEQYF. V gene TRBV20-1 combines with J gene TRBJ2-7; 8 bases line up with TRBD2. Trimming removed 0 bases from V and 2 bases from J; junction bases left unmatched: 3. CDR3 length equals 14 residues. CDR1 is DFQATT, CDR2 SNEGSKA, per germline (reference sequence).

This clonotype was found a few times. A read error is possible here, since a much larger clone lies one base away. The V and J genes are TRBV25-1 and TRBJ2-2, with 8 bases fitting TRBD1. This CDR3 has 15 amino acids. Per germline, CDR1 MGHDK and CDR2 SYGVNS. Trimming removed 4 bases from V and 3 bases from J; junction bases left unmatched: 4. The CDR3 nucleotides read TGTGCCAGCAGTGCAGAGACAGGGGACACCGGGGAGCTGTTTTTT. This gives the protein CASSAETGDTGELFF.

The chain has TRBV20-1 and TRBJ2-5; no firm D call. CDR1 DFQATT and CDR2 SNEGSKA come from the germline V gene (reference sequence). V lost 0 bases and J lost 5, with 4 bases in between. The CDR3 covers 11 residues. The CDR3 DNA sequence: TGCAGTGCTAGAGAGGTGGAGACCCAGTACTTC. As protein: CSAREVETQYF.

This clonotype counts as large. The J gene is TRBJ1-1, the V gene TRBV7-8; TRBD1 might be the D (6 bases). This CDR3 contains 15 residues. Germline loops: CDR1 SGHVS, CDR2 FQNEAQ. The ends were cut back, 1 base at V and 0 bases at J, with 9 bases in the middle. The CDR3 sequence is CASSLGTALNTEAFF. CDR3 DNA: TGTGCCAGCAGCTTAGGGACAGCGTTGAACACTGAAGCTTTCTTT.

Many counts were recorded for this clonotype. The rearrangement uses TRBV3-1 and TRBJ1-6; 8 bases agree with TRBD1. The CDR3 spans 13 residues. Germline V gives CDR1 LGHDT, CDR2 YNNKEL (reference sequence). V dropped 3 bases and J dropped 10; count of bases not matched to a gene: 2. The chain's CDR3 is CASSQNRGSPLHF. The CDR3 DNA sequence: TGTGCCAGCAGCCAGAACAGGGGGTCACCCCTCCACTTT.

The chain recombines TRBV24-1 with TRBJ2-5, with no clear D. Per germline, CDR1 KGHDR and CDR2 SFDVKD. The V gene lost 3 bases and the J gene lost 7 bases, with 8 bases spanning the gap. The CDR3 has 12 amino acids. CDR3: CATSDRPGTQYF. Here the CDR3 DNA reads TGTGCCACCAGTGATCGTCCGGGGACCCAGTACTTC.

This clonotype was recorded at least ten times. This chain joins TRBV28 and TRBJ2-5, with D maybe TRBD1 (5 bases). The CDR3 loop spans 14 amino acids. Germline V gene data show CDR1 as MDHEN and CDR2 as SYDVKM. The germline V and J ends were trimmed by 1 base and 6 bases, with 12 bases remaining between them. CDR3 sequence: CASSLLKDTKTQYF. The CDR3 region has the DNA TGTGCCAGCAGTTTATTAAAGGACACGAAGACCCAGTACTTC.

There are many counts of this clonotype. The gene calls are TRBV5-1 and TRBJ1-5; the match to TRBD1 covers 8 bases. Per germline, CDR1 SGHRS and CDR2 YFSETQ. This CDR3 has 14 amino acids. J gave up 3 bases and V 3 bases, and 2 bases lay outside the gene matches. The CDR3 loop is CASSSGQANQPQHF. In nucleotides, the CDR3 is TGCGCCAGCAGCTCGGGACAGGCCAATCAGCCCCAGCATTTT. The full variable domain, in which reference TRBV5-1 and TRBJ1-5 provide the parts outside the CDR3, is KAGVTQTPRYLIKTRGQQVTLSCSPISGHRSVSWYQQTPGQGLQFLFEYFSETQRNKGNFPGRFSGRQFSNSRSEMNVSTLELGDSALYLCASSSGQANQPQHFGDGTRLSIL.

This clonotype came up a few times. This sequence joins TRBV28 and TRBJ2-2; TRBD1 matches 7 bases. Germline trimming cut 5 bases from V and 2 bases from J; bases unmatched to any gene: 14. The V gene's germline CDR1 is MDHEN and CDR2 SYDVKM. This CDR3 has 18 residues. The CDR3: CASSTSLTGYTNTGELFF. The CDR3 nucleotides read TGTGCCAGCAGTACCAGCTTGACAGGGTATACAAACACCGGGGAGCTGTTTTTT.

The chain recombines TRBV7-6 with TRBJ2-3, with 7 bases aligning to TRBD2. Per germline, CDR1 SGHVS and CDR2 FNYEAQ. This CDR3 region has 14 residues. Unmatched junction bases numbered 5, after V lost 4 bases and J lost 4 bases. In nucleotides, the CDR3 is TGTGCCAGCAGCTATTCGGGAGGTGCAGATACGCAGTATTTT. Amino acid sequence: CASSYSGGADTQYF.

In its sample, this clonotype was seen a few times. The chain couples TRBV10-3 to TRBJ2-2; TRBD2 is a possible D gene (6 bases). The germline V gene encodes CDR1 ENHRY and CDR2 SYGVKD. The length of the CDR3 is 16 residues. V lost 8 bases to trimming and J lost 2 bases, with 18 bases between them. CDR3 sequence: CAIPSRGEANTGELFF. In DNA, the CDR3 is TGTGCCATCCCGTCCCGAGGGGAGGCCAACACCGGGGAGCTGTTTTTT.

The V gene is TRBV28, the J gene TRBJ2-1; TRBD1 matches 7 bases. The V gene end was trimmed by 6 bases and the J gene end by 8 bases; junction bases not matched to a gene: 7. This CDR3 region has 13 residues. Germline CDR1 MDHEN, CDR2 SYDVKM. This chain's CDR3 is CASSYRGGDEQFF. In DNA form, the CDR3 reads TGTGCCAGCAGCTACAGGGGTGGGGATGAGCAGTTCTTC. Full variable domain (outside the CDR3, taken from reference TRBV28 and TRBJ2-1): DVKVTQSSRYLVKRTGEKVFLECVQDMDHENMFWYRQDPGLGLRLIYFSYDVKMKEKGDIPEGYSVSREKKERFSLILESASTNQTSMYLCASSYRGGDEQFFGPGTRLTVL.

The J gene is TRBJ2-1, the V gene TRBV5-5; 14 bases line up with TRBD2. Germline V gene lookup returns CDR1 SGHKS and CDR2 YYEKEE (reference sequence). Trimming at V came to 4 bases and at J to 9 bases, leaving 15 bases not matched to a gene. The CDR3 sequence is 18 residues long. The CDR3 loop is CASSAGLAGVLRESEQFF. The CDR3 nucleotides are TGTGCCAGCAGCGCGGGACTAGCGGGAGTTTTGCGTGAAAGTGAGCAGTTCTTC.

The V call is TRBV4-1, the J call TRBJ2-5, with 7 bases identical to TRBD2. Trimming took 1 base from V and 2 from J; bases not matched to a gene: 4. Germline CDR1 is MGHRA and CDR2 is YSYEKL. This CDR3 has 15 residues. CDR3 region: CASSQVGLSQETQYF. The CDR3 bases are TGCGCCAGCAGCCAAGTGGGACTAAGTCAAGAGACCCAGTACTTC.

This clonotype appeared a few times. The chain combines TRBV12-3 or TRBV12-4 with TRBJ2-1; 8 nucleotides agree with TRBD1. This CDR3 has 12 residues. Trimming at V came to 6 bases and at J to 12 bases, leaving 7 bases not matched to a gene. The CDR3 DNA reads TGTGCCAGCAGCTGGACAGGGTTTTCGCAGTTCTTC. This encodes CASSWTGFSQFF.

This clonotype has a count of ten or more. V gene TRBV12-3 or TRBV12-4 combines with J gene TRBJ1-6; no clear D. The CDR3 has 13 amino acids. V was shortened by 6 bases and J by 5 bases, with 8 bases between the two germline ends. The CDR3 sequence is CASSPGHNSPLHF. CDR3 bases: TGTGCCAGCAGCCCCGGACATAATTCACCCCTCCACTTT.

The chain uses TRBV12-3 or TRBV12-4 and TRBJ2-5; TRBD2 is a possible D gene (6 bases). The length of the CDR3 is 14 residues. Trimming stripped 5 bases from V and 3 bases from J, with 13 bases between. The CDR3 DNA reads TGTGCCAGCAGTCGGGACTCCCGGGAAGAGACCCAGTACTTC. This translates into CASSRDSREETQYF.

This clonotype was counted a few times. The chain combines TRBV13 with TRBJ2-1; 10 bases fit TRBD2. The trim removed 7 bases at V and 2 bases at J, leaving 5 bases unmatched. This CDR3 has 15 residues. In germline, CDR1 is PRHDT, CDR2 FYEKMQ (reference sequence). This CDR3 is CASTFTSGTYNEQFF. The DNA of the CDR3 is TGTGCCAGCACGTTCACTAGCGGGACCTACAATGAGCAGTTCTTC.

The sample holds a few counts of this clonotype. The chain links TRBV5-1 to TRBJ2-3; D not certain. CDR3 length: 13 amino acids. The V gene's germline CDR1 is SGHRS and CDR2 YFSETQ. V was trimmed by 0 bases and J by 6 bases, leaving 8 bases between them. CDR3 coding DNA: TGCGCCAGCAGCTTGGGCCGTCGGGATACGCAGTATTTT. Translating it yields CASSLGRRDTQYF.

This clonotype has at least ten counts. The V and J genes are TRBV5-1 and TRBJ1-5; 10 bases align to TRBD1. Germline assignment: CDR1 SGHRS and CDR2 YFSETQ. V shed 7 bases and J 7 bases; nucleotides not matched to a gene: 8. This CDR3 region has 14 residues. The CDR3 nucleotides are TGCGCCAGCGGGACAGGGGAAGCCGAGCAGCCCCAGCATTTT. This encodes CASGTGEAEQPQHF. Using reference TRBV5-1 and TRBJ1-5 for the parts outside the CDR3, the full variable domain is KAGVTQTPRYLIKTRGQQVTLSCSPISGHRSVSWYQQTPGQGLQFLFEYFSETQRNKGNFPGRFSGRQFSNSRSEMNVSTLELGDSALYLCASGTGEAEQPQHFGDGTRLSIL.

This clonotype occurred a few times. V gene TRBV7-2 combines with J gene TRBJ2-2, with 9 positions matching TRBD2. Germline V CDR1 and CDR2: SGHTA, FQGNSA. V lost 1 base, J lost 4 bases, and 4 bases stayed unmatched. The CDR3 is made up of 16 amino acids. The CDR3 DNA reads as TGTGCCAGCAGCTTAGTAGCGGGGGTAATCACCGGGGAGCTGTTTTTT. Protein product: CASSLVAGVITGELFF. The full variable domain, completed using reference TRBV7-2 and TRBJ2-2, is GAGVSQSPSNKVTEKGKDVELRCDPISGHTALYWYRQSLGQGLEFLIYFQGNSAPDKSGLPSDRFSAERTGGSVSTLTIQRTQQEDSAVYLCASSLVAGVITGELFFGEGSRLTVL.

This clonotype was found a few times. This chain joins TRBV29-1 and TRBJ2-2; D may match TRBD1 or TRBD2 (5 bases each). Germline V gene data show CDR1 as SQVTM and CDR2 as ANQGSEA. The CDR3 runs to 13 residues. V was pared by 2 bases and J by 7 bases, with 11 bases between. The CDR3 DNA reads as TGCAGCGTTGAAACCCGTGGGGGCGGGGAGCTGTTTTTT. It is translated as CSVETRGGGELFF.

This clonotype was counted many times. The CDR3 region has the DNA TGTGCCAGCAGGATCCAAAACGAGCAGTACTTC. Protein: CASRIQNEQYF. The chain carries TRBV12-3 or TRBV12-4 and TRBJ2-7; D uncertain. The CDR3 sequence is 11 residues long. The V and J ends lost 6 bases and 5 bases respectively, with 8 bases between them.

This clonotype appeared a few times. The J gene is TRBJ2-7, the V gene TRBV4-1, with 9 bases identical to TRBD1. The J segment lost 4 bases and the V segment lost 1 base, leaving 5 bases of the junction unmatched. CDR3 length: 15 residues. The germline CDR1 and CDR2 sequences are MGHRA and YSYEKL. The CDR3, as DNA: TGCGCCAGCAGCCAAGTCGCTGACAGGGGGTACGAGCAGTACTTC. Protein product: CASSQVADRGYEQYF.